A single sample gave rise to the 21 T cell receptor beta chains below, sequenced in a study of vaccination effects on CD4 cells after COVID-19. TCRdb's table, derived via immunoSEQ multiplex PCR, lists solely in-frame clones and lacks some. The table lists about 31,000 clones, approximately 68% of them singletons. Antigen-specific CD4+ T cell clonotypes were called by their expansion after viral peptide-pool culture in ViraFEST. It was after 10 days of culture that CD4+ T cells were isolated. The antigens these receptors bind are not known. The material sequenced was CD4+ T cells from PBMCs cultured with HCoV-229E spike peptides, taken before COVID-19 vaccination. The receptors were gathered from a human donor who received a COVID-19 vaccine.

This chain links TRBV6-5 with TRBJ2-7; the D gene could be TRBD1 or TRBD2 (5 bases each). This CDR3 comprises 15 residues. With 4 bases removed from V and 2 bases from J, the gap between germline ends came to 15 bases. Germline V lookup: CDR1 MNHEY, CDR2 SVGAGI. The CDR3 sequence: CASSSHGTVTYEQYF. The CDR3 nucleotides read TGTGCCAGCAGTTCTCATGGGACGGTAACCTACGAGCAGTACTTC.

The V gene is TRBV28, the J gene TRBJ2-7; no reliable D call. Germline V gives CDR1 MDHEN, CDR2 SYDVKM. This CDR3 contains 14 residues. The germline V and J ends were trimmed by 2 bases and 3 bases, with 11 bases remaining between them. CDR3 nucleotides: TGTGCCAGCAGTTTAACGCACAGTGGCTACGAGCAGTACTTC. Translation gives CASSLTHSGYEQYF.

V usage is TRBV3-1 (or the pseudogene TRBV3-2) and J usage is TRBJ2-3; 13 bases align to TRBD2. Germline V gives CDR1 LGHDT, CDR2 YNNKEL (reference sequence). With 6 bases clipped from V and 2 bases from J, the junction kept 5 bases outside the gene matches. The CDR3 contains 16 residues. The CDR3 spells CASSPTSGGSTDTQYF. In DNA, the CDR3 is TGTGCCAGCAGTCCGACTAGCGGGGGGTCCACAGATACGCAGTATTTT.

Only one count was recorded for this clone. The chain employs TRBV27 and TRBJ1-5; 9 bases fit TRBD1. V was clipped by 5 bases and J by 0 bases; unmatched bases: 5. CDR3 length: 16 residues. Germline CDR1 and CDR2: MNHEY and SMNVEV (reference sequence). This CDR3 reads CASSADRGNSNQPQHF. The CDR3 DNA follows: TGTGCCAGCAGTGCGGACAGGGGAAATAGCAATCAGCCCCAGCATTTT.

This clone was found a few times. The genes are TRBV12-3 or TRBV12-4 and TRBJ1-2; no clear D gene. V lost 7 bases and J lost 2, with 8 bases in between. The CDR3 is 12 amino acids. CDR3 DNA: TGTGCCAGCACGCGGAACAACTATGGCTACACCTTC. It translates to CASTRNNYGYTF.

This clone occurred a few times. The chain has TRBV19 and TRBJ1-1; weak D call: TRBD1 (6 bases). Trimming cost V 3 bases and J 3 bases, with 8 bases left between them. This CDR3 contains 13 residues. The germline CDR1 and CDR2 sequences are LNHDA and SQIVND (reference sequence). The CDR3 spells CASSMKGDTEAFF. In DNA, the CDR3 is TGTGCCAGTAGTATGAAGGGGGACACTGAAGCTTTCTTT.

This clone was detected only a few times. The V call is TRBV18, the J call TRBJ2-6; TRBD2 agrees at 8 bases. This CDR3 is built from 18 residues. Losses at the gene ends were 4 bases for V and 0 bases for J; bases not matched to a gene: 8. Germline V CDR1 and CDR2: KGHSH, LQKENI. This CDR3 reads CASSRVRAGASGANVLTF. CDR3 in DNA: TGTGCCAGCTCACGGGTTCGAGCGGGAGCCTCTGGGGCCAACGTCCTGACTTTC.

The V gene is TRBV30, the J gene TRBJ2-3; 10 bases align to TRBD2. This CDR3 contains 15 residues. V was clipped by 6 bases and J by 5 bases; unmatched bases: 11. The V gene's germline CDR1 is GTSNPN and CDR2 SVGIG (reference sequence). For the CDR3, the DNA is TGTGCCTGCCGCCACCCTAGCGGGGGTTTAGATACGCAGTATTTT. It encodes CACRHPSGGLDTQYF. The full variable domain, in which reference TRBV30 and TRBJ2-3 provide the parts outside the CDR3, is SQTIHQWPATLVQPVGSPLSLECTVEGTSNPNLYWYRQAAGRGLQLLFYSVGIGQISSEVPQNLSASRPQDRQFILSSKKLLLSDSGFYLCACRHPSGGLDTQYFGPGTRLTVL.

V gene TRBV30 combines with J gene TRBJ2-1, with D unclear. Trimming took 0 bases from V and 7 from J, leaving 10 bases between them. The CDR3 has 13 residues. Germline CDR1 and CDR2: GTSNPN and SVGIG (reference sequence). CDR3 DNA sequence: TGTGCCTGGAGTGTAAATGGGGAAAATGAGCAGTTCTTC. It translates to CAWSVNGENEQFF.

The chain carries TRBV18 and TRBJ1-3, with D possibly TRBD1 on 5 matching bases. V lost 2 bases, J lost 0 bases, and 8 bases lay in between. The CDR3 is 15 residues long. Germline values: CDR1 KGHSH, CDR2 LQKENI. The CDR3 DNA follows: TGTGCCAGCTCACCAGGGGGAAGCTCTGGAAACACCATATATTTT. Amino acids: CASSPGGSSGNTIYF.

The chain recombines TRBV5-6 with TRBJ2-1; 10 positions match TRBD1. Germline-derived CDR1 and CDR2 are SGHDT and YYEEEE. J was trimmed by 7 bases and V by 4 bases; bases with no gene match: 8. This CDR3 is 15 amino acids long. The CDR3 DNA reads as TGTGCCAGCAGCCCGGACAGGGGGGCGCGAAATGAGCAGTTCTTC. This sequence encodes CASSPDRGARNEQFF.

The chain links TRBV5-5 to TRBJ1-1, with D possibly being TRBD1 (5 bases). Germline values: CDR1 SGHKS, CDR2 YYEKEE (reference sequence). V was pared by 4 bases and J by 4 bases, with 14 bases between. This CDR3 comprises 14 residues. CDR3 coding DNA: TGTGCCAGCAGCGATCCAGGGCGCGGCACTGAAGCTTTCTTT. Amino acid sequence: CASSDPGRGTEAFF.

The genes are TRBV18 and TRBJ1-5; D is possibly TRBD1 (6 bases). Looked up from germline, CDR1 is KGHSH and CDR2 is LQKENI. The V end was cut by 2 bases, the J end by 7 bases, with 15 bases between. The CDR3 length is 15 residues. Here the CDR3 reads CASSPSRGRGQPQHF. CDR3 in DNA: TGTGCCAGCTCACCATCGCGGGGGCGGGGACAGCCCCAGCATTTT.

The chain has TRBV11-2 and TRBJ2-6; D is possibly TRBD1 or TRBD2 (5 bases each). Germline V gene lookup returns CDR1 SGHAT and CDR2 FQNNGV. V lost 5 bases and J lost 0, with 14 bases in between. CDR3 length: 17 residues. For the CDR3, the DNA is TGTGCCAGCAGCCTTCCGGGACGGTACTCTGGGGCCAACGTCCTGACTTTC. Translating gives CASSLPGRYSGANVLTF.

This clone was seen many times. The chain links TRBV5-1 to TRBJ2-3, with D unclear. The V end was cut by 0 bases, the J end by 6 bases, with 8 bases between. This CDR3 comprises 13 residues. Per germline, CDR1 SGHRS and CDR2 YFSETQ. The CDR3 reads CASSLDGSDTQYF. CDR3 in DNA: TGCGCCAGCAGCTTGGACGGTTCCGATACGCAGTATTTT. The complete variable domain, with remaining parts taken from reference TRBV5-1 and TRBJ2-3, reads KAGVTQTPRYLIKTRGQQVTLSCSPISGHRSVSWYQQTPGQGLQFLFEYFSETQRNKGNFPGRFSGRQFSNSRSEMNVSTLELGDSALYLCASSLDGSDTQYFGPGTRLTVL.

This chain uses TRBV11-2 with TRBJ1-4; D not certain. The germline V and J ends were trimmed by 1 base and 3 bases, with 9 bases remaining between them. Germline assignment: CDR1 SGHAT and CDR2 FQNNGV. This CDR3 spans 15 amino acids. The CDR3: CASSLAGPANEKLFF. CDR3 DNA sequence: TGTGCCAGCAGCTTAGCCGGGCCGGCTAATGAAAAACTGTTTTTT.

This clone was picked up a small number of times. CDR3 DNA: TGTGCCAGCAGCGCAAACCTTCACAGGGGGCCGGGGACTGAAGCTTTCTTT. Amino acid sequence: CASSANLHRGPGTEAFF. This sequence joins TRBV9 and TRBJ1-1; 9 bases are a match to TRBD1. Looked up from germline, CDR1 is SGDLS and CDR2 is YYNGEE. V lost 3 bases, J lost 5 bases, and 14 bases stayed unmatched. The CDR3 sequence is 17 residues long.

The gene calls are TRBV2 and TRBJ1-1, with D unresolved. Looked up from germline, CDR1 is SNHLY and CDR2 is FYNNEI. The CDR3 is 14 amino acids. V was cut by 3 bases and J by 2 bases, with 10 bases left in between. The CDR3 loop is CASSEEPRNTEAFF. In DNA form, the CDR3 reads TGTGCCAGCAGTGAGGAACCCCGTAACACTGAAGCTTTCTTT.

The chain uses TRBV4-1 and TRBJ1-2; D gene unclear. From germline, CDR1 is MGHRA and CDR2 YSYEKL. V dropped 4 bases and J dropped 4 bases, with 34 bases sitting between them. The CDR3 runs 21 residues. CDR3 loop: CASSPSLVNSLTRRTFYGYTF. DNA for the CDR3: TGCGCCAGCAGCCCTTCGCTCGTGAACTCCCTTACTCGCCGTACTTTCTATGGCTACACCTTC.

This chain links TRBV2 with TRBJ1-2; 9 nucleotides agree with TRBD1. With 6 bases clipped from V and 5 bases from J, the junction kept 7 bases outside the gene matches. CDR1 is SNHLY and CDR2 is FYNNEI in the germline V gene. This CDR3 is 14 amino acids long. DNA of the CDR3: TGTGCCAGCAGCCCCCGGGACAGGGCTTATGGCTACACCTTC. Translated, it gives CASSPRDRAYGYTF.

J is TRBJ1-2 and V is TRBV5-3; 7 nucleotides line up with TRBD1. TRBV5-3 is an ORF, with its function uncertain. The CDR3 has 14 amino acids. Trimming at V came to 4 bases and at J to 14 bases, leaving 17 bases not matched to a gene. In DNA, the CDR3 is TGTGCCAGAAGCGCCTACAGGGGAAGGGTGGTTGCGACCTTC. This translates into CARSAYRGRVVATF.